The 32 T cell receptor beta chains presented below share a single source sample, sequenced in a study of human T cells and chemical hapten exposure. TCRdb redid the calling of the RACE reads with MiXCR, one entry per CDR3 protein. The data contain about 200,000 distinct CDR3 sequences, around 23% of them singletons. Regarding time point: patch test 3, about 24 weeks after DPC sensitization. Documented treatment: therapeutic diphenylcyclopropenone sensitization with weekly scalp DPC. The sequenced sample was whole blood, obtained in connection with sensitization to the hapten diphenylcyclopropenone (DPC). The receptors come from a woman aged 40 to 49 with alopecia areata. Some clones in this sample may be carry-over from other donors' samples.

The rearrangement links TRBV5-1 to TRBJ2-3, with 7 bases identical to TRBD2. The CDR3 runs to 14 residues. The V and J ends lost 3 bases and 4 bases, in that order; junction bases with no gene match: 5. Looked up from germline, CDR1 is SGHRS and CDR2 is YFSETQ. The CDR3 coding sequence is TGCGCCAGCAGCTCGGCGGGAGAGCCAGATACGCAGTATTTT. The encoded protein is CASSSAGEPDTQYF.

This clonotype has just a few counts. The chain links TRBV5-5 to TRBJ1-4; D call uncertain. The CDR3 sequence is 16 residues long. Trimming took off 3 bases at V and 4 bases at J, with 16 bases between the two ends. Germline V gives CDR1 SGHKS, CDR2 YYEKEE (reference sequence). The CDR3 reads CASSWSSRAGNEKLFF. DNA of the CDR3: TGTGCCAGCAGCTGGAGTTCACGGGCTGGTAATGAAAAACTGTTTTTT.

In its sample, this clonotype was seen a few times. As DNA, the CDR3 is TGCAGTGCTAGGTACCTTGACAATGAGCAGTTCTTC. Translation: CSARYLDNEQFF. The V and J genes are TRBV20-1 and TRBJ2-1, with D hard to call. Trimming took off 3 bases at V and 5 bases at J, with 8 bases between the two ends. Germline CDR1 is DFQATT and CDR2 is SNEGSKA (reference sequence). The CDR3 loop spans 12 amino acids.

The chain has TRBV7-8 and TRBJ2-5; no firm D call. The CDR3 loop spans 15 amino acids. Germline CDR1 and CDR2: SGHVS and FQNEAQ. The germline V and J ends were trimmed by 2 bases and 2 bases, with 12 bases remaining between them. The CDR3 DNA is TGTGCCAGCAGCTTATATCGAGCGTCACAAGAGACCCAGTACTTC. It translates to CASSLYRASQETQYF.

This clonotype was recorded a few times. The V call is TRBV29-1, the J call TRBJ2-7, with 7 bases identical to TRBD1. Looked up from germline, CDR1 is SQVTM and CDR2 is ANQGSEA. V lost 6 bases to trimming and J lost 2 bases; unmatched junction nucleotides: 10. The CDR3 totals 14 residues. In nucleotides, the CDR3 is TGCAGCGTCTCCGGGACAGCTAACCCCTACGAGCAGTACTTC. It encodes CSVSGTANPYEQYF.

The genes are TRBV4-3 and TRBJ2-3; 8 bases map to TRBD2. Germline lookup yields CDR1 LGHNA and CDR2 YSLEER. CDR3 size: 18 residues. Unmatched junction bases numbered 9, after V lost 0 bases and J lost 1 base. CDR3 region: CASSQESFPGRGTDTQYF. The CDR3 DNA sequence: TGCGCCAGCAGCCAAGAGAGTTTTCCCGGGAGGGGCACAGATACGCAGTATTTT.

This clonotype has more than one count but fewer than ten. The V gene is TRBV9, the J gene TRBJ2-1, with a tentative D call TRBD2 (6 bases). This CDR3 is 13 amino acids long. V was clipped by 7 bases and J by 1 base, with 9 bases between them. CDR1 SGDLS and CDR2 YYNGEE come from the germline V gene. The CDR3 reads CASGRPSYNEQFF. CDR3 DNA sequence: TGTGCCAGCGGGAGGCCATCCTACAATGAGCAGTTCTTC.

Turning to this clonotype: A much larger clone differs by one base, so this may be a read error. The chain uses TRBV28 and TRBJ2-2; possible D gene TRBD1, 6 bases. CDR1 and CDR2 from the germline V gene are MDHEN and SYDVKM. V gave up 4 bases and J gave up 6 bases, with 9 bases separating them. The CDR3 sequence is 13 residues long. The CDR3 sequence is CASSSQGPGELFF. CDR3 coding DNA: TGTGCCAGCAGTTCACAGGGTCCCGGGGAGCTGTTTTTT.

The chain links TRBV11-1 to TRBJ2-7, with 10 bases identical to TRBD1. The CDR3 loop spans 14 amino acids. V gave up 3 bases and J gave up 5 bases; unmatched junction bases: 4. Germline loops: CDR1 SGHAT, CDR2 FQDESV (reference sequence). CDR3 DNA: TGTGCCAGCAGCTTCCGGGACAGGGGTGACGAGCAGTACTTC. Protein product: CASSFRDRGDEQYF.

V is TRBV5-1 and J is TRBJ2-1, with D maybe TRBD2 (6 bases). The germline V gene has CDR1 SGHRS and CDR2 YFSETQ. V was cut by 3 bases and J by 2 bases, with 6 bases left in between. This CDR3 is built from 13 residues. The CDR3 DNA is TGCGCCAGCAGCTGGGGGGCCTACAATGAGCAGTTCTTC. It translates to CASSWGAYNEQFF.

The rearrangement uses TRBV10-3 and TRBJ2-3, with 11 bases aligning to TRBD2. Germline loops: CDR1 ENHRY, CDR2 SYGVKD. V lost 3 bases to trimming and J lost 6 bases; unmatched junction nucleotides: 2. There are 14 residues in the CDR3. The CDR3 coding sequence is TGTGCCATCAGTGATACTAGCGGGAGTGATACGCAGTATTTT. The encoded protein is CAISDTSGSDTQYF.

The rearrangement uses TRBV29-1 and TRBJ1-2; the D is unclear. The V and J ends lost 2 bases and 1 base respectively, with 5 bases between them. Germline CDR1 and CDR2: SQVTM and ANQGSEA. The CDR3 is 12 amino acids. The CDR3 region has the DNA TGCAGCGTTGAACCACATAACTATGGCTACACCTTC. Translated, it gives CSVEPHNYGYTF.

This clonotype was counted only a few times. The genes are TRBV9 and TRBJ2-1, with a tentative D call TRBD1 (5 bases). In germline, CDR1 is SGDLS, CDR2 YYNGEE. V gave up 0 bases and J gave up 8 bases, with 15 bases separating them. The CDR3 has 15 residues. CDR3 in amino acids: CASSVGQGSMYEQFF. CDR3 nucleotide sequence: TGTGCCAGCAGCGTAGGTCAGGGTTCTATGTATGAGCAGTTCTTC.

This clonotype was detected a few times. A read error may produce the germline difference seen at one junction end. The chain links TRBV18 to TRBJ2-7; 7 bases fit TRBD1. Germline V gene data show CDR1 as KGHSH and CDR2 as LQKENI. This CDR3 comprises 13 residues. As DNA, the CDR3 is TGTGTCAGCTCACAGGGGACGACTTACGAGCAGTACTTC. Residues: CVSSQGTTYEQYF.

This clonotype was recorded a few times. V and J are TRBV12-3 or TRBV12-4 and TRBJ2-5, with D possibly TRBD2 on 5 matching bases. V lost 1 base and J lost 3, with 6 bases in between. The CDR3 spans 13 residues. This chain's CDR3 is CASSLGAEETQYF. The CDR3 DNA follows: TGTGCCAGCAGTTTAGGAGCGGAAGAGACCCAGTACTTC.

In this sample, this clonotype turned up a few times. The chain couples TRBV5-1 to TRBJ2-1, with D possibly matching TRBD2 (6 bases). The CDR3 loop spans 13 amino acids. The ends were cut back, 4 bases at V and 8 bases at J, with 13 bases in the middle. Germline V gives CDR1 SGHRS, CDR2 YFSETQ. The CDR3: CASSIRDSDEQFF. The CDR3, as DNA: TGCGCCAGCAGCATTCGGGACTCCGATGAGCAGTTCTTC. The full variable domain, in which reference TRBV5-1 and TRBJ2-1 provide the parts outside the CDR3, is KAGVTQTPRYLIKTRGQQVTLSCSPISGHRSVSWYQQTPGQGLQFLFEYFSETQRNKGNFPGRFSGRQFSNSRSEMNVSTLELGDSALYLCASSIRDSDEQFFGPGTRLTVL.

The gene calls are TRBV5-6 and TRBJ2-1; D is possibly TRBD2 (6 bases). Germline assignment: CDR1 SGHDT and CDR2 YYEEEE. This CDR3 has 13 residues. Trimming removed 0 bases at V and 11 bases at J, with 12 bases between. CDR3: CASSLARGNKQFF. The CDR3 DNA reads TGTGCCAGCAGCTTGGCTCGGGGGAATAAGCAGTTCTTC.

The V and J genes are TRBV12-3 or TRBV12-4 and TRBJ1-5; D is perhaps TRBD1 (5 bases). V shed 6 bases and J shed 7 bases, with 16 bases lying between them. The CDR3 loop spans 14 amino acids. DNA for the CDR3: TGTGCCAGCAGGCTTGACGGGGGGGGGCAGCCCCAGCATTTT. This sequence encodes CASRLDGGGQPQHF.

This chain joins TRBV29-1 and TRBJ2-7; a possible D gene is TRBD2 (5 bases). The CDR3 length is 13 residues. CDR1 and CDR2 (germline): SQVTM, ANQGSEA. Trimming removed 1 base at V and 0 bases at J, with 7 bases between. In DNA form, the CDR3 reads TGCAGCGTTGAAGGGCGGGCCTCCTACGAGCAGTACTTC. This sequence encodes CSVEGRASYEQYF.

This clonotype was counted between two and nine times. The chain links TRBV7-2 to TRBJ2-3, with 8 bases fitting TRBD2. The germline V gene has CDR1 SGHTA and CDR2 FQGNSA. V lost 3 bases to trimming and J lost 6 bases; unmatched junction nucleotides: 17. The CDR3 spans 18 residues. The CDR3 DNA is TGTGCCAGCAGCTTGCAGACCTTCAGCGGGAGTCGGATTGATACGCAGTATTTT. Residues: CASSLQTFSGSRIDTQYF.

This clonotype was observed a handful of times. J is TRBJ2-1 and V is TRBV20-1, with a tentative D call TRBD1 (6 bases). Germline loops: CDR1 DFQATT, CDR2 SNEGSKA (reference sequence). V was pared by 8 bases and J by 1 base, with 15 bases between. This CDR3 has 14 residues. The CDR3 nucleotides read TGCAGTTCCCCCGCAGGGGCGTCCTACAATGAGCAGTTCTTC. It specifies CSSPAGASYNEQFF.

This chain connects TRBV5-1 to TRBJ1-1, with D possibly matching TRBD1 (5 bases). The ends were cut back, 4 bases at V and 4 bases at J, with 17 bases in the middle. CDR3 length: 15 amino acids. Germline V CDR1 and CDR2: SGHRS, YFSETQ. CDR3 DNA sequence: TGCGCCAGCAGCCCCCTCGGGACCAAGGGCACTGAAGCTTTCTTT. It translates to CASSPLGTKGTEAFF.

The chain uses TRBV12-3 or TRBV12-4 and TRBJ2-5, with a tentative D call TRBD2 (6 bases). The V and J ends lost 3 bases and 4 bases respectively, with 9 bases between them. The CDR3 covers 13 residues. CDR3 coding DNA: TGTGCCAGCAGTTTCGGGGGAGGAGAGACCCAGTACTTC. This sequence encodes CASSFGGGETQYF.

This chain joins TRBV5-1 and TRBJ2-1; possible D gene TRBD1, 5 bases. This CDR3 has 15 amino acids. The V and J ends lost 0 bases and 4 bases respectively, with 11 bases between them. Germline lookup yields CDR1 SGHRS and CDR2 YFSETQ. In nucleotides, the CDR3 is TGCGCCAGCAGCTTGGTGGCAGGGCCATACAATGAGCAGTTCTTC. This translates into CASSLVAGPYNEQFF.

This chain uses TRBV5-4 with TRBJ1-5, with a tentative D call TRBD1 (5 bases). The V and J ends lost 4 bases and 7 bases respectively, with 12 bases between them. The CDR3 covers 13 residues. Germline-derived CDR1 and CDR2 are SGHNT and YYREEE (reference sequence). The CDR3: CASSKDTLQPQHF. In nucleotides, the CDR3 is TGTGCCAGCAGCAAGGACACCCTCCAGCCCCAGCATTTT.

In its sample, this clonotype was seen a few times. The chain links TRBV7-2 to TRBJ2-3, with D unclear. Germline V gene lookup returns CDR1 SGHTA and CDR2 FQGNSA. V lost 5 bases and J lost 2, with 5 bases in between. The CDR3 contains 12 residues. The CDR3 is CASSHYTDTQYF. The CDR3 DNA is TGTGCCAGCAGCCACTACACAGATACGCAGTATTTT.

The chain combines TRBV29-1 with TRBJ1-1; possible D gene TRBD1, 5 bases. The ends were cut back, 7 bases at V and 5 bases at J, with 17 bases in the middle. This CDR3 has 13 amino acids. Germline V gene sequence: CDR1 SQVTM, CDR2 ANQGSEA. CDR3 nucleotides: TGCAGCGCCGGGCAGGGAGAGGGGACTGAAGCTTTCTTT. Translated: CSAGQGEGTEAFF.

This clonotype was observed a few times. The CDR3 coding sequence is TGTGCCAGCAGTTTAATAAGCTCCTACAATGAGCAGTTCTTC. It yields the protein CASSLISSYNEQFF. J is TRBJ2-1 and V is TRBV27; no firm D call. Germline V gene data show CDR1 as MNHEY and CDR2 as SMNVEV (reference sequence). CDR3 length: 14 residues. V was trimmed by 2 bases and J by 0 bases, leaving 5 bases between them.

The chain has TRBV27 and TRBJ2-7; 8 positions match TRBD1. The CDR3 totals 12 residues. Germline-derived CDR1 and CDR2 are MNHEY and SMNVEV (reference sequence). J gave up 4 bases and V 9 bases, and 5 bases lay outside the gene matches. The CDR3 sequence: CASRGQAYEQYF. The CDR3, as DNA: TGTGCCAGTAGGGGACAGGCGTACGAGCAGTACTTC.

V gene TRBV6-1 combines with J gene TRBJ1-1; 10 nucleotides agree with TRBD1. The CDR3 extends over 14 amino acids. Looked up from germline, CDR1 is MNHNS and CDR2 is SASEGT. V gave up 2 bases and J gave up 4 bases; unmatched junction bases: 1. CDR3 in amino acids: CASSERQGATEAFF. CDR3 bases: TGTGCCAGCAGTGAAAGACAGGGGGCCACTGAAGCTTTCTTT.

This clonotype came up a few times. The chain has TRBV7-2 and TRBJ2-2; 8 bases agree with TRBD1. This CDR3 is built from 16 residues. Germline-derived CDR1 and CDR2 are SGHTA and FQGNSA. Trimming removed 0 bases from V and 7 bases from J; junction bases left unmatched: 7. The DNA for the CDR3 is TGTGCCAGCAGCTTAGCCGTACAGGGGGGCGGCGGGGAGCTGTTTTTT. Protein: CASSLAVQGGGGELFF.

V gene TRBV7-9 combines with J gene TRBJ2-5; D is perhaps TRBD2 (5 bases). The CDR3 loop spans 13 amino acids. Germline lookup yields CDR1 SEHNR and CDR2 FQNEAQ (reference sequence). The V and J ends lost 1 base and 4 bases respectively, with 7 bases between them. The CDR3 loop reads CASSLVGGETQYF. The DNA of the CDR3 is TGTGCCAGCAGCTTAGTTGGAGGAGAGACCCAGTACTTC.